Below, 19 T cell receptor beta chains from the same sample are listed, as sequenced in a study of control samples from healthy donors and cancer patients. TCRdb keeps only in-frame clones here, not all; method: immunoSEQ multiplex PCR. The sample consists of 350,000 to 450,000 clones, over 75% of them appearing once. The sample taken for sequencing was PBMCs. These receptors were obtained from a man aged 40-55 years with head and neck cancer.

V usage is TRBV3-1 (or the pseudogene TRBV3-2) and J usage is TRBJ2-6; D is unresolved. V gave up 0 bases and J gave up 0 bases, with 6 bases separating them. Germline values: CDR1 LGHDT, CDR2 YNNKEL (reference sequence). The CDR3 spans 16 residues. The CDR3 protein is CASSQELPSGANVLTF. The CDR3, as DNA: TGTGCCAGCAGCCAAGAGCTACCCTCTGGGGCCAACGTCCTGACTTTC.

This chain's CDR3 is CASSTLPGQLNNEQFF. The CDR3 DNA sequence: TGTGCCAGCAGCACACTACCGGGACAGCTTAACAATGAGCAGTTCTTC. The rearrangement uses TRBV7-9 and TRBJ2-1; TRBD1 aligns across 7 bases. Germline CDR1 is SEHNR and CDR2 is FQNEAQ (reference sequence). The trim removed 5 bases at V and 5 bases at J, leaving 12 bases unmatched. This CDR3 spans 16 amino acids.

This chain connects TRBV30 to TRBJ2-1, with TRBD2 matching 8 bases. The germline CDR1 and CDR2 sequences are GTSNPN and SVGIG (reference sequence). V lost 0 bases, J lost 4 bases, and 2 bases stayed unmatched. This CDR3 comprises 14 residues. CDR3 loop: CAWSVAGVYNEQFF. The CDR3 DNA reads TGTGCCTGGAGTGTAGCGGGAGTTTACAATGAGCAGTTCTTC.

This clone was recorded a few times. The CDR3 region is CASSPSNDQPQHF. The CDR3, as DNA: TGCGCCAGCAGCCCGTCGAACGACCAGCCCCAGCATTTT. The chain carries TRBV4-1 and TRBJ1-5, with D unresolved. V dropped 4 bases and J dropped 7 bases, with 11 bases sitting between them. Germline V gives CDR1 MGHRA, CDR2 YSYEKL. CDR3 length equals 13 residues.

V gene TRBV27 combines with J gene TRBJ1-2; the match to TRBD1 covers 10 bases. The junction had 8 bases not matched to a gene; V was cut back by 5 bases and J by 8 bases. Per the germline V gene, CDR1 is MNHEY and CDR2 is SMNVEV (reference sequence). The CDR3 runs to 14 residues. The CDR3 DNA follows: TGTGCCAGCAGTCCCTCCGGGACAGGGGTCGGCTACACCTTC. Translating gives CASSPSGTGVGYTF.

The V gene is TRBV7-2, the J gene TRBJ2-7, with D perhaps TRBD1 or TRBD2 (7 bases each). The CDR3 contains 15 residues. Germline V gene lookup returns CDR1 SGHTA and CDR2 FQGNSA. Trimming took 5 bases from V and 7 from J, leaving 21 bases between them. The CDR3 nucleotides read TGTGCCAGCAGCCGCGACAGGGCGGGGGATCGGGAGCAGTACTTC. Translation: CASSRDRAGDREQYF.

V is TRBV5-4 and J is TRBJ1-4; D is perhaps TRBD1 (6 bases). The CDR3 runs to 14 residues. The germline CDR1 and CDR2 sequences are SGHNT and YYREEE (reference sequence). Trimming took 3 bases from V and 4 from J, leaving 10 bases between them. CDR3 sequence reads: CASSSRTDNEKLFF. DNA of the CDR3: TGTGCCAGCAGCTCCAGGACAGATAATGAAAAACTGTTTTTT.

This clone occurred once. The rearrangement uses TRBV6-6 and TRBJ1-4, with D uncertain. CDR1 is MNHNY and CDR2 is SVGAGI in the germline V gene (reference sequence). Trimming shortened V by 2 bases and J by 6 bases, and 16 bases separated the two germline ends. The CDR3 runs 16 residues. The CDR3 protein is CASSYTIEGGHEKLFF. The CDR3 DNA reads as TGTGCCAGCAGTTACACCATAGAGGGCGGTCATGAAAAACTGTTTTTT.

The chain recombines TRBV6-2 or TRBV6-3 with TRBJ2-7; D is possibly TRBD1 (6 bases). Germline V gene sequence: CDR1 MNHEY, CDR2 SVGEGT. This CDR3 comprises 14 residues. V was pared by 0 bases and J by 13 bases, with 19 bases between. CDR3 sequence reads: CASSYSQLTGAAYF. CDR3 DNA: TGTGCCAGCAGTTACTCACAACTGACAGGCGCCGCTTACTTC.

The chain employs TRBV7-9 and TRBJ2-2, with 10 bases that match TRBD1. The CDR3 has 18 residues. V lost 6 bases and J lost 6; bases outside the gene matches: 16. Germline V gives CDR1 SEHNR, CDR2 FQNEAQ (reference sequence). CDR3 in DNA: TGTGCCAGCAGTCATCCCGAAGGAGGGACAGGGGTGGCCGGGGAGCTGTTTTTT. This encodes CASSHPEGGTGVAGELFF. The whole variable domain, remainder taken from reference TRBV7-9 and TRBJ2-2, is DTGVSQNPRHKITKRGQNVTFRCDPISEHNRLYWYRQTLGQGPEFLTYFQNEAQLEKSRLLSDRFSAERPKGSFSTLEIQRTEQGDSAMYLCASSHPEGGTGVAGELFFGEGSRLTVL.

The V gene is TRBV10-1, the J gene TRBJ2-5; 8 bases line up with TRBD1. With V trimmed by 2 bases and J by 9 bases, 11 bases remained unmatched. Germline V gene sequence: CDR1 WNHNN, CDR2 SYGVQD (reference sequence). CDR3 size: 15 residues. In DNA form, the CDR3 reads TGCGCCAGCAGTGAGACCGTGGACAGGGTGGGAGCCCAGTACTTC. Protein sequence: CASSETVDRVGAQYF.

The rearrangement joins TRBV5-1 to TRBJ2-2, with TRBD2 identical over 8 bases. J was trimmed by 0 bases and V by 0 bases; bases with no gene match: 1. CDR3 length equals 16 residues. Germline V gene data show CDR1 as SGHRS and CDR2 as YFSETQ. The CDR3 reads CASSLASGSNTGELFF. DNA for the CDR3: TGCGCCAGCAGCTTGGCTAGCGGGTCGAACACCGGGGAGCTGTTTTTT.

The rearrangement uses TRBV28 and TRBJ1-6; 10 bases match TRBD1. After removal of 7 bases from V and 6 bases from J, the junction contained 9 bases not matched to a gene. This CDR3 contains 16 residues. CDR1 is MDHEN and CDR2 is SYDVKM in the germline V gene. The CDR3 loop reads CASIQGQGTGNSPLHF. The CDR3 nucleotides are TGTGCCAGCATCCAGGGACAGGGGACCGGTAATTCACCCCTCCACTTT. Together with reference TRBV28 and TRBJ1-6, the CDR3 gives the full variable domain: DVKVTQSSRYLVKRTGEKVFLECVQDMDHENMFWYRQDPGLGLRLIYFSYDVKMKEKGDIPEGYSVSREKKERFSLILESASTNQTSMYLCASIQGQGTGNSPLHFGNGTRLTVT.

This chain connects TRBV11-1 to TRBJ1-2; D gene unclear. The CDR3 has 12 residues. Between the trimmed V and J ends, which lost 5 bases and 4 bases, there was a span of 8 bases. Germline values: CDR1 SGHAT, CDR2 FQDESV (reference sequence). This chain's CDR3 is CASSGRSYGYTF. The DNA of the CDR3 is TGTGCCAGCAGCGGGCGGTCCTATGGCTACACCTTC.

CDR3 DNA: TGTGCCAGCAGCCTTCTACCCGACGATACGCAGTATTTT. Encoded protein: CASSLLPDDTQYF. The chain joins TRBV7-3 to TRBJ2-3; D remains unclear. V shed 5 bases and J shed 6 bases, with 12 bases lying between them. This CDR3 contains 13 residues. CDR1 and CDR2 from the germline V gene are SGHTA and FQGTGA.

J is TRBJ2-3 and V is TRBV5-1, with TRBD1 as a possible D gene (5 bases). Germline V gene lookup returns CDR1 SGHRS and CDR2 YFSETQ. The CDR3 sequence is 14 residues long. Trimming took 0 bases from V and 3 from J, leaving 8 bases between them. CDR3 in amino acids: CASSLGRVTDTQYF. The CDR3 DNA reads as TGCGCCAGCAGCTTGGGCAGGGTTACAGATACGCAGTATTTT.

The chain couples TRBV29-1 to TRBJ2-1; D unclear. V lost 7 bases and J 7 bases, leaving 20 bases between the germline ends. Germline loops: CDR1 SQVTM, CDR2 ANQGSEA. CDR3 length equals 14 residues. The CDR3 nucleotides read TGCAGCGCTGGGGATGAAGGCTCTCGAAATGAGCAGTTCTTC. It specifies CSAGDEGSRNEQFF.

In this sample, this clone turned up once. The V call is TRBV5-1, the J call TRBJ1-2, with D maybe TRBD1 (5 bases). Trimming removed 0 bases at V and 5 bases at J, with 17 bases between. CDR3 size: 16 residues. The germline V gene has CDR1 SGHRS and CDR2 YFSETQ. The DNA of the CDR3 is TGCGCCAGCAGCTTGGTTTCCCAGGGCTCAGGTTATGGCTACACCTTC. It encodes CASSLVSQGSGYGYTF.

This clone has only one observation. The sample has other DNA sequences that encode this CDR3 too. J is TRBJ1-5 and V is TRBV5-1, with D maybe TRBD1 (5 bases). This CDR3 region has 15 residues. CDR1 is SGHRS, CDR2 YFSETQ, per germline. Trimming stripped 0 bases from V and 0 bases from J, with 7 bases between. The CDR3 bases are TGCGCCAGCAGCTTGGATGGGGGTAGCAATCAGCCCCAGCATTTT. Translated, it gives CASSLDGGSNQPQHF.